The rows below give T cell receptor beta chains drawn from one sample of a study of regulatory T cells in long-lasting Graves disease. Using its own MiXCR run on the multiplex PCR reads, TCRdb lists one record per CDR3 protein. The table lists roughly 320,000 distinct CDR3 sequences, 16% of them singletons. The same sample was also studied in work on T cells in Graves' hyperthyroidism and ophthalmopathy.

The source material was peripheral blood mononuclear cells (PBMCs), sampled at new diagnosis, from a patient treated with antithyroid drugs. These receptors were obtained from a man between 40 and 49 years old with Graves disease. Each CDR3 is given with its conserved first and last residue. The order of the fields is D gene, J gene, V gene, clone size, CDR3 DNA, CDR3 protein. The D gene is left open where the match is weak. A row's size may be missing; if present it is once, few, many or a size class.

>-|TRBJ2-3|TRBV24-1|many
TGTGCCACCAGTGATTTGCGGTCGGGACCGGATACGCAGTATTTT
CATSDLRSGPDTQYF
>TRBD2|TRBJ2-5|TRBV20-1|-
TGCAGTGCTAGATCACGGCTAGCGGGGGGTTGGGGAGAGACCCAGTACTTC
CSARSRLAGGWGETQYF
>-|TRBJ1-6|TRBV28|many
TGTGCCAGCAGTTTATCTTGGGGGGGTGGGACACCGGATTCACCCCTCCACTTT
CASSLSWGGGTPDSPLHF
>TRBD2|TRBJ2-5|TRBV20-1|many
TGCAGTGCTAGAGATAGCGGGGGGGCCGGGGAGACCCAGTACTTC
CSARDSGGAGETQYF
>-|TRBJ1-1|TRBV27|-
TGTGCCAGCAGTTTTATAGGGCGGAACACTGAAGCTTTCTTT
CASSFIGRNTEAFF
>TRBD1|TRBJ1-5|TRBV19|few
TGTGCCAGTAGTAGGGACAGGGGGTGGCAGCCCCAGCATTTT
CASSRDRGWQPQHF
>-|TRBJ2-5|TRBV7-3|-
TGTGCCAGCAGCACCATGGTGGGGGGACAAGAGACCCAGTACTTC
CASSTMVGGQETQYF
>TRBD1|TRBJ1-4|TRBV4-1|many
TGCGCCAGCACCAAGACAGGGGCTGGAAAACTGTTTTTT
CASTKTGAGKLFF
>-|TRBJ1-5|TRBV28|many
TGTGCCAGCACAGGGAGGGATCAGCCCCAGCATTTT
CASTGRDQPQHF
>TRBD1|TRBJ2-5|TRBV18|many
TGTGCCAGCTCGGGGAACAGGGGGCAAGAGACCCAGTACTTC
CASSGNRGQETQYF
>TRBD2|TRBJ2-1|TRBV5-1|-
TGCGCCAGTCAACTAGCGGGGGGGATGGAGCAGTTCTTC
CASQLAGGMEQFF
>-|TRBJ2-7|TRBV14|many
TGTGCCAGCAGTTTATTCCAGGGGTTCGAGCAGTACTTC
CASSLFQGFEQYF
>-|TRBJ2-2|TRBV6-1|-
TGTGCCAGCAGACTACAGGGAGGCGGGGAGCTGTTTTTT
CASRLQGGGELFF
>-|TRBJ2-3|TRBV7-9|many
TGTGCCAGCAGCTTAGCGCTTACACGCGCCGGAGATACGCAGTATTTT
CASSLALTRAGDTQYF
>-|TRBJ1-2|TRBV30|-
TGTGCCTGGAGCGCCGCCGGGTATGGCTACACCTTC
CAWSAAGYGYTF
>TRBD1|TRBJ2-4|TRBV29-1|-
TGCAGCGTTGTCACCCGGGACAGGGGGCCATCGGGTGCCAAAAACATTCAGTACTTC
CSVVTRDRGPSGAKNIQYF
>TRBD1|TRBJ1-1|TRBV11-2|-
TGTGCCAGCAGCTCCCGGGGCAGGGGGCGGGGTGAAGCTTTCTTT
CASSSRGRGRGEAFF
>TRBD2|TRBJ2-7|TRBV29-1|many
TGCAGCGTTGGGGGGGGAGGCTACGAGCAGTACTTC
CSVGGGGYEQYF
>-|TRBJ2-1|TRBV28|-
TGTGCCAGCAGTCGGGGGCGCTCCTACAATGAGCAGTTCTTC
CASSRGRSYNEQFF
>TRBD2|TRBJ2-5|TRBV12-3/TRBV12-4|many
TGTGCCAGCAGACGACTAGCGGGGGGCCAAGAGACCCAGTACTTC
CASRRLAGGQETQYF
>TRBD2|TRBJ2-3|TRBV12-5|-
TGTGCTTCCGCGGGACTAGCGGGGGGGGTAGATACGCAGTATTTT
CASAGLAGGVDTQYF
>TRBD1|TRBJ2-1|TRBV7-2|many
TGTGCCAGCAGCTTAGCTTCAGGGGGCATATACAATGAGCAGTTCTTC
CASSLASGGIYNEQFF